Below, 8 T cell receptor beta chains from the same sample are listed, as sequenced in a study of blood T cell repertoires in COVID-19. Profiled with immunoSEQ multiplex PCR; TCRdb holds only in-frame clones, not every one. This table has about 320,000 clones, about 87% appearing once. The sequenced material came from PBMCs or T cells enriched from blood (not recorded which). These receptors were obtained from a man in his thirties or forties who had recovered from COVID-19.

This clone was picked up one time. This chain joins TRBV7-3 and TRBJ1-1, with D tentatively TRBD1 (5 bases). Per germline, CDR1 SGHTA and CDR2 FQGTGA. CDR3 length: 15 amino acids. Trimming stripped 5 bases from V and 5 bases from J, with 18 bases between. For the CDR3, the DNA is TGTGCCAGCAGCCCAAGTCGGGGGGAATTGACTGAAGCTTTCTTT. Translating gives CASSPSRGELTEAFF.

This chain links TRBV21-1 with TRBJ1-5; the D call TRBD1 from the table was never checked on the DNA. TRBV21-1 has pseudogene status. This CDR3 is 16 amino acids long. In nucleotides, the CDR3 is TGTGCCAGCAGCAAAGGGGCAGGGGGTAGCAATCAGCCCCAGCATTTT. Its protein is CASSKGAGGSNQPQHF.

This chain connects TRBV21-1 to TRBJ2-1; the table's D gene call, TRBD2, was not cross checked with the DNA. TRBV21-1 is listed as a pseudogene. This CDR3 contains 17 residues. For the CDR3, the DNA is TGTGCCAGCAGCATATCTAGCGGGGGGGCCGTATACAATGAGCAGTTCTTC. Translated: CASSISSGGAVYNEQFF.

This chain uses TRBV24-1 with TRBJ2-5; unclear D gene. Germline V gene lookup returns CDR1 KGHDR and CDR2 SFDVKD. Trimming stripped 0 bases from V and 4 bases from J, with 14 bases between. The length of the CDR3 is 16 residues. The CDR3 protein is CATSDLHNMPPETQYF. In DNA form, the CDR3 reads TGTGCCACCAGTGATTTGCATAACATGCCCCCAGAGACCCAGTACTTC.

The rearrangement links TRBV5-1 to TRBJ2-3, with 12 bases lining up with TRBD1. From germline, CDR1 is SGHRS and CDR2 YFSETQ. The V gene end was trimmed by 0 bases and the J gene end by 5 bases; junction bases not matched to a gene: 4. This CDR3 comprises 16 residues. Written as DNA, the CDR3 is TGCGCCAGCAGCTTGGCAGGGACAGGGGGCGGAGATACGCAGTATTTT. It yields the protein CASSLAGTGGGDTQYF.

This chain joins TRBV5-1 and TRBJ2-2; the D is unclear. Trimming shortened V by 1 base and J by 7 bases, and 11 bases separated the two germline ends. Germline V CDR1 and CDR2: SGHRS, YFSETQ. CDR3 length: 14 amino acids. DNA for the CDR3: TGCGCCAGCAGCTTGCACCCTGAGGTCGGGGAGCTGTTTTTT. Translation gives CASSLHPEVGELFF.

In its sample, this clone was seen once. V is TRBV10-3 and J is TRBJ1-2; 7 bases are a match to TRBD1. The germline gives CDR1 ENHRY, CDR2 SYGVKD. The length of the CDR3 is 13 residues. Trimming cost V 7 bases and J 5 bases; bases outside gene matches: 7. CDR3 loop: CAINGQATYGYTF. DNA of the CDR3: TGTGCCATCAACGGACAGGCGACTTATGGCTACACCTTC.

The chain recombines TRBV13 with TRBJ2-7; 9 nucleotides align to TRBD1. The CDR3 sequence is 15 residues long. J lost 5 bases, V lost 4 bases, and 9 bases had no gene match. Per the germline V gene, CDR1 is PRHDT and CDR2 is FYEKMQ (reference sequence). The CDR3 loop reads CASSSSGTGNHEQYF. CDR3 bases: TGTGCCAGCAGCTCCTCCGGGACAGGGAACCACGAGCAGTACTTC.